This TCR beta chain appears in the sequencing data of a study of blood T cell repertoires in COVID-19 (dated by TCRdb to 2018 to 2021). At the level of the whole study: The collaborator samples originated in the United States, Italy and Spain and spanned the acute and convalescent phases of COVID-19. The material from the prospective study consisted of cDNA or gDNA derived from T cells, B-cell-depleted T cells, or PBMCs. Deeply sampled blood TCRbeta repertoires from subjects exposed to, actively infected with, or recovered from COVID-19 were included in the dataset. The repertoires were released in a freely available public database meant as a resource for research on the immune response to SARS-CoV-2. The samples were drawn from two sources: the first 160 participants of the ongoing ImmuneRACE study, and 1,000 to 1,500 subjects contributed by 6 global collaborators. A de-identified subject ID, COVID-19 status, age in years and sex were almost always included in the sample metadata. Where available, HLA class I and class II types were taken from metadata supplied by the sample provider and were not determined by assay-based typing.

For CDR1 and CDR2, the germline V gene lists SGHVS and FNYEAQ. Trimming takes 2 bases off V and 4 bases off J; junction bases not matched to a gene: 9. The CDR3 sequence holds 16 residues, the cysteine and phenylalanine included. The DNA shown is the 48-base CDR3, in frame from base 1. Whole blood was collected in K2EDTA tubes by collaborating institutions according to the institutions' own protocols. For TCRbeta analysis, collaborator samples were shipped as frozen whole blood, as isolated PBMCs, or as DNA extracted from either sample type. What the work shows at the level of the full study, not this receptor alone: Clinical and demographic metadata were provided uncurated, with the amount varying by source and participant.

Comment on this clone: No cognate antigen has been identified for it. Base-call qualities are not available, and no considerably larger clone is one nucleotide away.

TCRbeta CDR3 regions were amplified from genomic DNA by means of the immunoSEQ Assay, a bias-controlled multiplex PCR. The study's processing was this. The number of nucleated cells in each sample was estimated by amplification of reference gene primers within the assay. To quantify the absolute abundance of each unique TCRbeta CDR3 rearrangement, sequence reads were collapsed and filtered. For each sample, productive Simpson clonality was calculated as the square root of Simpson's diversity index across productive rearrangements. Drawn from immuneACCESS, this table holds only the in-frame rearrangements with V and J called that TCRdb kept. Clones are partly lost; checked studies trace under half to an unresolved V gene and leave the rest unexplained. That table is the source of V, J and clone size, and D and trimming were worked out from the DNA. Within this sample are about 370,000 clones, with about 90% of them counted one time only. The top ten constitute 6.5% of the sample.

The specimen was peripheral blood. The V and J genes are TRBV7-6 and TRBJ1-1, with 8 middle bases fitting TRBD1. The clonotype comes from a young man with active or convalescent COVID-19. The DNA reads TGTGCCAGCAGCTTACAGTCAGGGGGCAGTGGCACTGAAGCTTTCTTT. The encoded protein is CASSLQSGGSGTEAFF.